This note documents a single T cell receptor beta chain sequence. Its antigen is not known. A clone one base away is much larger, so this may be a read error. This record comes from a study of T cell repertoires in cytomegalovirus infection. Study overall: Recently identified HLA-C-restricted and well-studied HLA-B-restricted CMV epitopes were used. TCR beta signatures that were public indicated CMV infection and matching HLA type.

Study results and caveats: The response measured ex vivo was dominated by TCR beta clonotypes (HLA-C-restricted and CMV-specific). Cumulative frequency (of public TCR beta family members) identified carriers of CMV plus the relevant HLA.

TCRdb re-called the reads with MiXCR, one entry per CDR3 protein. The sample carries about a million distinct CDR3 sequences, about 33% recorded once. The CDR3 sequence is 17 residues long. Germline CDR1 reads SGHAT; CDR2 reads FQNNGV. V lost 1 base, J lost 6 bases, and 20 bases lay in between. The J gene is TRBJ2-3, the V gene TRBV11-2; D remains unclear. This TCR was recovered from a human donor in good health (CMV status not recorded). Some clones in this sample may be carry-over from other donors' samples. The specimen was cultured CD8+ T cells from PBMCs, collected from culture after CMV antigen stimulation. CDR3 in DNA: TGTGCCAGCAGCTTAGGAGGCAGGCGGCAGTTGATCGATACGCAGTATTTT. Translated: CASSLGGRRQLIDTQYF.